The 25 T cell receptor beta chains in this list originate from one sample, sequenced in a study of regulatory T cells in long-lasting Graves disease. Combining iRepertoire HTBI primers with Arm-PCR of CDR3 regions, the authors built TCR beta libraries. TCRdb reprocessed the multiplex PCR reads with MiXCR, giving one entry per CDR3 protein. This sample has around 510,000 distinct CDR3 sequences, with 20% found just once. The time point was: persistent/refractory GD, antithyroid drugs over 5 years with positive TRAb. With RNA extracted from PBMCs as input, the TCR library was made. The sequencing here drew on peripheral blood mononuclear cells (PBMCs), taken when the disease was refractory, from a patient treated with antithyroid drugs. These receptor sequences come from a female donor with Graves disease.

In this sample, this clonotype turned up many times. This rearrangement joins TRBV2 to TRBJ2-5; TRBD2 agrees at 14 bases. The V segment lost 3 bases and the J segment 4 bases; nucleotides outside the gene matches: 1. The germline V gene encodes CDR1 SNHLY and CDR2 FYNNEI. CDR3 length equals 15 residues. The CDR3 here is CASSDGLAGGETQYF. CDR3 DNA sequence: TGTGCCAGCAGTGACGGACTAGCGGGAGGAGAGACCCAGTACTTC.

In its sample, this clonotype was seen many times. The chain has TRBV6-6 and TRBJ2-3; the match to TRBD2 covers 11 bases. V was clipped by 0 bases and J by 2 bases; unmatched bases: 13. This CDR3 comprises 20 residues. Germline CDR1 is MNHNY and CDR2 is SVGAGI (reference sequence). The chain's CDR3 is CASSYSARLAGPTPTDTQYF. In DNA form, the CDR3 reads TGTGCCAGCAGTTACTCGGCAAGACTAGCGGGACCCACTCCCACAGATACGCAGTATTTT.

As to this clonotype: This may be a read error, as it is one base from a much larger clone. This chain links TRBV6-2 or TRBV6-3 with TRBJ2-2; 8 nucleotides line up with TRBD2. V gave up 8 bases and J gave up 4 bases; unmatched junction bases: 6. CDR3 size: 14 residues. CDR1 and CDR2 from the germline V gene are MNHEY and SVGEGT. Written as DNA, the CDR3 is TGTGCCAGCGGCATAGCGGGAAGCACCGGGGAGCTGTTTTTT. It yields the protein CASGIAGSTGELFF.

This chain joins TRBV12-3 or TRBV12-4 and TRBJ1-2; no definite D call. Deletions cut 5 bases from V and 3 bases from J, with 16 bases between. The CDR3 has 15 amino acids. CDR3 nucleotides: TGTGCCAGCAGTGCCTTCAGGAGGGCAGACTATGGCTACACCTTC. It yields the protein CASSAFRRADYGYTF.

This clonotype was seen more than once but under ten times. CDR3 in amino acids: CASSNGRGNTEAFF. CDR3 DNA sequence: TGTGCCAGTAGTAATGGCAGGGGGAACACTGAAGCTTTCTTT. V usage is TRBV19 and J usage is TRBJ1-1, with D perhaps TRBD1 (6 bases). This CDR3 contains 14 residues. Germline CDR1 LNHDA, CDR2 SQIVND (reference sequence). Trimming removed 4 bases from V and 1 base from J, with 10 bases in between.

DNA for the CDR3: TGTGCCAGCAGTTACTCCGGGCCCAACTCCTACGAGCAGTACTTC. This sequence encodes CASSYSGPNSYEQYF. The V call is TRBV6-5, the J call TRBJ2-7; D is uncertain. Germline CDR1 is MNHEY and CDR2 is SVGAGI. The CDR3 is 15 amino acids. Trimming left V 0 bases short and J 0 bases short, with 9 bases between.

This clonotype was seen repeatedly, ten times or more. V and J are TRBV6-1 and TRBJ2-7; D may correspond to TRBD1 or TRBD2 (5 bases each). Germline CDR1 and CDR2: MNHNS and SASEGT. The CDR3 extends over 17 amino acids. V shed 6 bases and J shed 0 bases, with 21 bases lying between them. The CDR3 nucleotides are TGTGCCAGCAGCTCAGGGAGCTCCCTACCTCACTCCTACGAGCAGTACTTC. Translated: CASSSGSSLPHSYEQYF.

The rearrangement links TRBV7-9 to TRBJ2-7; D might be TRBD1 (6 bases). The germline V gene has CDR1 SEHNR and CDR2 FQNEAQ (reference sequence). V lost 1 base, J lost 1 base, and 14 bases lay in between. The CDR3 has 16 residues. The CDR3 nucleotides are TGTGCCAGCAGCTTAGGCAGGGGCCAAATATCCTACGAGCAGTACTTC. Protein product: CASSLGRGQISYEQYF. The whole variable domain, filled in from reference TRBV7-9 and TRBJ2-7, reads DTGVSQNPRHKITKRGQNVTFRCDPISEHNRLYWYRQTLGQGPEFLTYFQNEAQLEKSRLLSDRFSAERPKGSFSTLEIQRTEQGDSAMYLCASSLGRGQISYEQYFGPGTRLTVT.

The CDR3 loop is CASSLEQVPVGELFF. The CDR3 DNA reads TGTGCCAGCAGCTTGGAACAGGTTCCCGTCGGGGAGCTGTTTTTT. This chain links TRBV5-6 with TRBJ2-2; weak D call: TRBD1 (5 bases). CDR1 and CDR2 (germline): SGHDT, YYEEEE. Trimming shortened V by 0 bases and J by 7 bases, and 13 bases separated the two germline ends. This CDR3 contains 15 residues.

The chain links TRBV9 to TRBJ2-5; D may match TRBD1 or TRBD2 (5 bases each). The CDR3 covers 15 residues. V lost 4 bases, J lost 0 bases, and 13 bases lay in between. Germline V lookup: CDR1 SGDLS, CDR2 YYNGEE. The CDR3 sequence: CASSPRQTNQETQYF. The CDR3 DNA is TGTGCCAGCAGCCCCCGACAGACTAACCAAGAGACCCAGTACTTC.

This clonotype has just a few counts. The gene calls are TRBV4-1 and TRBJ2-7, with TRBD2 matching 10 bases. J was trimmed by 4 bases and V by 1 base; bases with no gene match: 7. Germline assignment: CDR1 MGHRA and CDR2 YSYEKL. The CDR3 runs 16 residues. The CDR3 sequence is CASSQGASGSVYEQYF. Written as DNA, the CDR3 is TGCGCCAGCAGCCAAGGGGCTAGCGGGAGTGTGTACGAGCAGTACTTC.

This clonotype has just a few counts. The chain uses TRBV4-3 and TRBJ1-4; D gene unclear. Germline CDR1 LGHNA, CDR2 YSLEER. This CDR3 has 18 residues. Trimming cost V 2 bases and J 7 bases, with 23 bases left between them. The CDR3 is CASSQTIVMGRESEKLFF. DNA for the CDR3: TGCGCCAGCAGCCAAACCATAGTAATGGGTCGGGAGAGTGAAAAACTGTTTTTT.

This clonotype was detected ten times or more. J is TRBJ2-2 and V is TRBV6-5; D gene unclear. Germline V gene sequence: CDR1 MNHEY, CDR2 SVGAGI. The CDR3 has 14 amino acids. The V end was cut by 4 bases, the J end by 4 bases, with 10 bases between. CDR3 nucleotide sequence: TGTGCCAGCAGTTTTCGCTTCTTCACCGGGGAGCTGTTTTTT. Amino acid sequence: CASSFRFFTGELFF.

The V gene is TRBV3-1, the J gene TRBJ2-3, with no clear D. The CDR3 covers 12 residues. V lost 1 base, J lost 8 bases, and 7 bases lay in between. Per the germline V gene, CDR1 is LGHDT and CDR2 is YNNKEL (reference sequence). CDR3 DNA: TGTGCCAGCAGCCAAGCTAGGCGTACGCAGTATTTT. The encoded protein is CASSQARRTQYF.

The CDR3 nucleotides read TGCGCCAGCAGTGAGTCAGGACTAGCCGTCCCGTTCTTC. The encoded protein is CASSESGLAVPFF. V is TRBV10-1 and J is TRBJ2-1, with 8 bases fitting TRBD2. Trimming took 0 bases from V and 15 from J; bases not matched to a gene: 7. Germline-derived CDR1 and CDR2 are WNHNN and SYGVQD (reference sequence). This CDR3 is 13 amino acids long.

To note about this clonotype: Since a far larger clone is one base different, this is likely a read error. The V and J genes are TRBV7-2 and TRBJ1-1; D uncertain. Germline loops: CDR1 SGHTA, CDR2 FQGNSA. There are 12 residues in the CDR3. Trimming cost V 6 bases and J 6 bases, with 11 bases left between them. CDR3: CASREGVAEAFF. CDR3 sequence (DNA): TGTGCCAGCAGGGAGGGTGTGGCTGAAGCTTTCTTT.

This clonotype was observed many times. This sequence joins TRBV28 and TRBJ2-7; D gene ambiguous. Germline V gives CDR1 MDHEN, CDR2 SYDVKM. V was pared by 10 bases and J by 2 bases, with 21 bases between. The CDR3 runs to 15 residues. The CDR3 DNA follows: TGTGCCACCACCCGAACCGGGCTTTCCCCCTACGAGCAGTACTTC. Its translation is CATTRTGLSPYEQYF.

In this sample, this clonotype turned up many times. V and J are TRBV2 and TRBJ2-1; D tentatively reads TRBD1 or TRBD2 (5 bases each). Deletions cut 10 bases from V and 6 bases from J, with 16 bases between. Germline V lookup: CDR1 SNHLY, CDR2 FYNNEI. This CDR3 region has 13 residues. Written as DNA, the CDR3 is TGTGCCACCAGGGAGAGACGAGGCAATGAGCAGTTCTTC. This codes for CATRERRGNEQFF.

This clonotype was seen only a few times. The CDR3 DNA reads TGTGCCAGCAGTGAAGCCTCAACTGGACTAGCCAGTGAGCAGTTCTTC. This sequence encodes CASSEASTGLASEQFF. This sequence joins TRBV2 and TRBJ2-1, with TRBD2 matching 8 bases. J gave up 9 bases and V 0 bases, and 10 bases lay outside the gene matches. The CDR3 sequence is 16 residues long. In germline, CDR1 is SNHLY, CDR2 FYNNEI. Supplemented by reference TRBV2 and TRBJ2-1, the full variable domain reads EPEVTQTPSHQVTQMGQEVILRCVPISNHLYFYWYRQILGQKVEFLVSFYNNEISEKSEIFDDQFSVERPDGSNFTLKIRSTKLEDSAMYFCASSEASTGLASEQFFGPGTRLTVL.

V gene TRBV28 combines with J gene TRBJ2-2; D call uncertain. The V gene's germline CDR1 is MDHEN and CDR2 SYDVKM. The V and J ends lost 5 bases and 0 bases respectively, with 10 bases between them. This CDR3 is built from 15 residues. CDR3 DNA sequence: TGTGCCAGCAGTAGGCGGCGGACGAACACCGGGGAGCTGTTTTTT. As protein: CASSRRRTNTGELFF.

This sequence joins TRBV3-1 and TRBJ2-5; D not certain. V lost 3 bases to trimming and J lost 4 bases, with 6 bases between them. CDR3 length: 12 residues. Germline CDR1 reads LGHDT; CDR2 reads YNNKEL (reference sequence). This CDR3 is CASSHAGETQYF. In DNA, the CDR3 is TGTGCCAGCAGCCACGCCGGAGAGACCCAGTACTTC.

The rearrangement links TRBV2 to TRBJ1-2; D is uncertain. CDR3 length equals 13 residues. V was trimmed by 4 bases and J by 4 bases, leaving 10 bases between them. CDR1 is SNHLY and CDR2 is FYNNEI in the germline V gene. The CDR3 DNA is TGTGCCAGCAGTGTATCCGGGGTCTATGGCTACACCTTC. It translates to CASSVSGVYGYTF.

This clonotype was found a few times. This chain links TRBV9 with TRBJ2-7; tentative D call: TRBD1 (7 bases). The CDR3 is 15 amino acids. CDR1 and CDR2 from the germline V gene are SGDLS and YYNGEE. Trimming shortened V by 3 bases and J by 3 bases, and 16 bases separated the two germline ends. CDR3 in amino acids: CASSARDSGFYEQYF. Written as DNA, the CDR3 is TGTGCCAGCAGCGCTAGGGACAGCGGGTTCTACGAGCAGTACTTC. The variable domain in full, completed from reference TRBV9 and TRBJ2-7, reads DSGVTQTPKHLITATGQRVTLRCSPRSGDLSVYWYQQSLDQGLQFLIQYYNGEERAKGNILERFSAQQFPDLHSELNLSSLELGDSALYFCASSARDSGFYEQYFGPGTRLTVT.

This clonotype showed up many times. The J gene is TRBJ2-7, the V gene TRBV7-8; D not certain. Germline CDR1 is SGHVS and CDR2 is FQNEAQ. V was pared by 7 bases and J by 6 bases, with 13 bases between. The CDR3 sequence is 12 residues long. The CDR3 coding sequence is TGTGCCAGCACCGGAGACGGGTTCGAGCAGTACTTC. Translated: CASTGDGFEQYF.

This clonotype was observed a handful of times. The chain recombines TRBV7-9 with TRBJ2-7; maybe TRBD2 (6 bases). V shed 3 bases and J shed 4 bases, with 13 bases lying between them. This CDR3 region has 14 residues. In germline, CDR1 is SEHNR, CDR2 FQNEAQ (reference sequence). For the CDR3, the DNA is TGTGCCAGCAGCTTCGGCAGGGCGGGATACGAGCAGTACTTC. Translation: CASSFGRAGYEQYF.